This TCR beta chain was recorded in a study of regulatory T cells in long-lasting Graves disease. Study findings and constraints: Persistent cases favored TRBV28, TRBJ1-2 and TRBJ2-5.

Indicated time point: newly diagnosed GD, antithyroid drugs for less than 3 months. Extracted PBMC RNA gave rise to the TCR library. Libraries of TCR beta came from iRepertoire HTBI primers plus Arm-PCR of CDR3 regions. TCRdb reprocessed the multiplex PCR reads with MiXCR, giving one entry per CDR3 protein. Among roughly 610,000 distinct CDR3 sequences listed, roughly 15% were seen once. This CDR3 spans 12 amino acids. Trimming pared 8 bases from V and 4 bases from J, leaving 11 bases between. The germline CDR1 and CDR2 sequences are SNHLY and FYNNEI. Many counts were recorded for this clonotype. Antigen specificity is unknown. This sample was also put to use in a study of T cells in Graves' hyperthyroidism and ophthalmopathy.

Material: peripheral blood mononuclear cells (PBMCs), obtained at new diagnosis, from a patient treated with antithyroid drugs. This TCR came from a woman aged 25 to 39 with Graves disease. The chain uses TRBV2 and TRBJ1-2; D is uncertain. CDR3 sequence: CASGHGVYGYTF. CDR3 nucleotide sequence: TGTGCCAGCGGCCACGGAGTCTATGGCTACACCTTC.